This is a list of T cell receptor beta chains from one sample in a study of shared clonotypes between healthy human individuals. TCRdb keeps only in-frame clones here, not all; method: immunoSEQ multiplex PCR. The sample records hundreds of thousands of clones, around 78% being singletons. Sequenced input: PBMCs. The origin of the receptors is a woman between 40 and 55 years old in good health. Some clones in this sample may be carry-over from other donors' samples. CDR3s include the opening cysteine and the closing phenylalanine or tryptophan. Each record gives: D gene, J gene, clone size, V gene, CDR3 DNA, CDR3 protein. The D gene is left open where the match is weak. The size entry is marked missing in some rows and otherwise reads once, few, many or a size class.

TRBD1 TRBJ1-1 NA TRBV19 TGTGCCAGTAGGATGGCTGACAGGGACACTGAAGCTTTCTTT CASRMADRDTEAFF
NA TRBJ1-3 NA TRBV30 TGTGCCTGGAAGAGAACCTCTGGAAACACCATATATTTT CAWKRTSGNTIYF
NA TRBJ2-2 NA TRBV30 TGTGCCTGGAGTGTATTGAACACCGGGGAGCTGTTTTTT CAWSVLNTGELFF
NA TRBJ2-3 NA TRBV7-2 TGTGCCAGCAGCCCCTCGAGGGCCGGGACAGATACGCAGTATTTT CASSPSRAGTDTQYF
NA TRBJ2-1 NA TRBV7-3 TGTGCCAGCAGCGCAACTCCAGGGAGGCCCTACAATGAGCAGTTCTTC CASSATPGRPYNEQFF
TRBD1 TRBJ1-2 few TRBV18 TGTGCCAGCTCACCAATGGACAGGGCGCTGTCAACTGGCTACACCTTC CASSPMDRALSTGYTF
TRBD2 TRBJ2-3 NA TRBV29-1 TGCAGCGCCGGGACTAGCGGGGCTAGCACAGATACGCAGTATTTT CSAGTSGASTDTQYF
NA TRBJ2-7 NA TRBV5-1 TGCGCCAGCAGCGACTCATCCGGGAGTCCCAGGCAGTACTTC CASSDSSGSPRQYF
NA TRBJ2-2 NA TRBV7-2 TGTGCCAGCAGCCCTAATGGTTGGCACACCGGGGAGCTGTTTTTT CASSPNGWHTGELFF
TRBD1 TRBJ2-2 NA TRBV2 TGTGCCAGCAGTGTACAGGGGGGAGTCGGGGAGCTGTTTTTT CASSVQGGVGELFF
NA TRBJ1-1 NA TRBV7-9 TGTGCCAGCAGCTTGGCCGAGAACACTGAAGCTTTCTTT CASSLAENTEAFF
TRBD1 TRBJ2-5 NA TRBV5-1 TGCGCCAGCAGCTCCTCAGGGGGCTCATCGGTGGAGACCCAGTACTTC CASSSSGGSSVETQYF
NA TRBJ2-1 NA TRBV19 TGTGCCACCCAAGGAGGAAGGGCCTATAATGAGCAGTTCTTC CATQGGRAYNEQFF
NA TRBJ2-6 NA TRBV28 TGTGCCAGCACGGGGGCGGTGGACGGGGCCAACGTCCTGACTTTC CASTGAVDGANVLTF
TRBD2 TRBJ2-2 NA TRBV9 TGTGCCAGCAGCAACCCTAAGACTAGCGGGGGGGACACCGGGGAGCTGTTTTTT CASSNPKTSGGDTGELFF
NA TRBJ2-2 NA TRBV7-2 TGTGCCAGCAGCTTAGCTACAGGGAACACCGGGGAGCTGTTTTTT CASSLATGNTGELFF
NA TRBJ2-7 NA TRBV20-1 TGCAGTGCGGAACGGGACTACGAGCAGTACTTC CSAERDYEQYF
NA TRBJ1-4 NA TRBV7-2 TGTGCCAGCAGCTTACAACGGACTAATGAAAAACTGTTTTTT CASSLQRTNEKLFF
NA TRBJ2-7 NA TRBV6-6 TGTGCCAGCACCCAGCCTCCCTACGAGCAGTACTTC CASTQPPYEQYF
NA TRBJ1-3 NA TRBV6-6 TGTGCCAGCAGCAACCGGGACATTACCCGAAACACCATATATTTT CASSNRDITRNTIYF
TRBD1 TRBJ1-4 NA TRBV28 TGTGCCAGCAGTTTCGACAGGGGGAGGGAAAAACTGTTTTTT CASSFDRGREKLFF
TRBD2 TRBJ2-1 NA TRBV7-9 TGTGCCAGCAGCCCCACCGGACTAGCGGGAGTTTACAATGAGCAGTTCTTC CASSPTGLAGVYNEQFF
NA TRBJ1-2 NA TRBV11-2 TGTGCCAGCAGCCCTAGGCAGGGCGATGGCTACACCTTC CASSPRQGDGYTF
NA TRBJ2-6 NA TRBV7-2 TGTGCCAGCAGCTTACAGGGGAGGGCCTCTGGGGCCAACGTCCTGACTTTC CASSLQGRASGANVLTF
TRBD1 TRBJ2-3 NA TRBV28 TGTGCCAGCGGCCCAACGAGAGGGACAGGGTTCACAGATACGCAGTATTTT CASGPTRGTGFTDTQYF
TRBD2 TRBJ2-7 NA TRBV7-9 TGTGCCAGCAGCCCCCTGACTAGCGGGGCCCTGGAGCAGTACTTC CASSPLTSGALEQYF